What follows is one TCR beta chain and its context. No antigen is known for it. A read error may explain this, as a much larger clone is one base away. Using its own MiXCR run on the PCR reads, TCRdb lists one record per CDR3 protein. The data contain about 320,000 distinct CDR3 sequences, roughly 23% of them singletons. The data are from a study of molecular identifiers for immune sequencing clone quantification. Study context: RNA from 20,000 or 100,000 naive CD8 cells was split five ways in replicates, with four sequenced. Study-wide results and limits: In naive cells, clones above 20 RNA copies held under 1% of molecules, whereas in effector cells they held over 97%.

Naive CD8 libraries used roughly 17,000 to 1,000,000 sorted cells and 10%, 30% or 50% RNA. The sorting of naive CD8 T cells used the CD8+CD4-CCR7+CD45RA+ phenotype. What was sequenced was naive CD8+ T cells from blood, with Jurkat cell RNA spiked in. The subset here: FACS-sorted CD8+CD4-CCR7+CD45RA+ naive T cells. The sequence came from a human donor in good health. Some libraries in this study had Jurkat cell RNA spiked in.

The CDR3 DNA reads as TGTGCCAGCAGTTATGGTAGGGCGGAGGATGAAAAACTGTTTTTT. Amino acid sequence: CASSYGRAEDEKLFF. The V call is TRBV6-5, the J call TRBJ1-4, with no clear D. This CDR3 region has 15 residues. CDR1 and CDR2 from the germline V gene are MNHEY and SVGAGI. V lost 3 bases, J lost 6 bases, and 14 bases lay in between.